The 2 T cell receptor beta chains listed next were all sequenced from one sample in a study of blood T cell repertoires in COVID-19. Some clones are missing from TCRdb's copy, which holds only in-frame ones; the method was immunoSEQ multiplex PCR. The table records approximately 120,000 clones, more than 65% of them present only once. The sequencing input was peripheral blood. The receptors stem from a woman in her 70s with acute or convalescent COVID-19.

This clone appeared a single time. CDR3 region: CASSTLAGGYNEQFF. The CDR3 nucleotides read TGTGCCAGTAGTACTCTAGCGGGGGGTTATAATGAGCAGTTCTTC. The V gene is TRBV19, the J gene TRBJ2-1, with 11 bases that match TRBD2. The CDR3 loop spans 15 amino acids. Per the germline V gene, CDR1 is LNHDA and CDR2 is SQIVND (reference sequence). J lost 7 bases, V lost 4 bases, and 6 bases had no gene match.

The chain combines TRBV6-2 or TRBV6-3 with TRBJ2-1; 7 nucleotides agree with TRBD2. CDR1 is MNHEY, CDR2 SVGEGT, per germline. The V segment lost 3 bases and the J segment 15 bases; nucleotides outside the gene matches: 14. This CDR3 spans 14 amino acids. The CDR3 reads CASSYTGLFSSRFF. CDR3 nucleotides: TGTGCCAGCAGTTATACGGGACTATTTTCATCCCGGTTCTTC.